The next 20 T cell receptor beta chains were all read from a single sample in a study of blood T cell repertoires in COVID-19. The assay was immunoSEQ multiplex PCR, and TCRdb's table has in-frame clones only and misses some. The repertoire holds a few hundred thousand clones, with 90% as singletons. Input material: PBMCs or T cells enriched from blood (not recorded which). The source is a young man who had been exposed to COVID-19.

The rearrangement links TRBV27 to TRBJ1-5; D is possibly TRBD1 (6 bases). V was shortened by 8 bases and J by 3 bases, with 17 bases between the two germline ends. Germline V gene sequence: CDR1 MNHEY, CDR2 SMNVEV (reference sequence). The CDR3 has 15 residues. CDR3 protein: CASAPNSGVNQPQHF. The DNA for the CDR3 is TGTGCCAGCGCTCCTAACTCAGGGGTCAATCAGCCCCAGCATTTT.

The chain joins TRBV7-9 to TRBJ2-1; weak D call: TRBD1 (6 bases). Germline assignment: CDR1 SEHNR and CDR2 FQNEAQ (reference sequence). Trimming removed 3 bases at V and 6 bases at J, with 15 bases between. The CDR3 totals 15 residues. The CDR3 nucleotides read TGTGCCAGCAGCTTTGGGGGCCTCGTTGTCAATGAGCAGTTCTTC. Protein product: CASSFGGLVVNEQFF.

The chain links TRBV27 to TRBJ1-2, with 9 bases fitting TRBD1. CDR1 and CDR2 (germline): MNHEY, SMNVEV (reference sequence). V was pared by 4 bases and J by 4 bases, with 4 bases of the junction left unmatched. The CDR3 extends over 14 amino acids. As DNA, the CDR3 is TGTGCCAGCAGTTGGAAGGACAGGGGCTATGGCTACACCTTC. Its translation: CASSWKDRGYGYTF.

This chain uses TRBV6-5 with TRBJ2-5; TRBD1 agrees at 8 bases. Unmatched junction bases numbered 0, after V lost 2 bases and J lost 4 bases. Germline lookup yields CDR1 MNHEY and CDR2 SVGAGI. The CDR3 has 13 residues. Here the CDR3 DNA reads TGTGCCAGCAGTTACGACAGGGGAGAGACCCAGTACTTC. Translated: CASSYDRGETQYF.

Notes on this clone: At one end the junction does not follow the germline gene, possibly because of a read error. The rearrangement joins TRBV27 to TRBJ2-7, with TRBD1 matching 7 bases. The CDR3 extends over 13 amino acids. Germline lookup yields CDR1 MNHEY and CDR2 SMNVEV (reference sequence). CDR3 DNA: TGTGCCAGCAGTTATTTGGACAGGAAGATTTCGGACTTC. Translating it yields CASSYLDRKISDF.

This sequence joins TRBV5-1 and TRBJ1-4; 8 nucleotides agree with TRBD1. This CDR3 region has 15 residues. With 2 bases clipped from V and 4 bases from J, the junction kept 4 bases outside the gene matches. From germline, CDR1 is SGHRS and CDR2 YFSETQ. The CDR3 region has the DNA TGCGCCAGCAGCTTCCAGGGGGCGGTTAATGAAAAACTGTTTTTT. Its protein product is CASSFQGAVNEKLFF.

The chain links TRBV18 to TRBJ1-1; D is undetermined. The CDR3 runs to 15 residues. Trimming cost V 6 bases and J 0 bases, with 14 bases left between them. Per germline, CDR1 KGHSH and CDR2 LQKENI. The CDR3 region has the DNA TGTGCCAGCTCCGAGATAGGAGGGATGAACACTGAAGCTTTCTTT. This sequence encodes CASSEIGGMNTEAFF. The whole variable domain, filled in from reference TRBV18 and TRBJ1-1, reads NAGVMQNPRHLVRRRGQEARLRCSPMKGHSHVYWYRQLPEEGLKFMVYLQKENIIDESGMPKERFSAEFPKEGPSILRIQQVVRGDSAAYFCASSEIGGMNTEAFFGQGTRLTVV.

The rearrangement uses TRBV19 and TRBJ1-2; TRBD1 aligns across 9 bases. The CDR3 runs to 15 residues. CDR1 is LNHDA and CDR2 is SQIVND in the germline V gene (reference sequence). Trimming cost V 5 bases and J 4 bases; bases outside gene matches: 8. The CDR3 coding sequence is TGTGCCAGTAGTGGAATCTTGACAGGGGGCTATGGCTACACCTTC. This translates into CASSGILTGGYGYTF.

The rearrangement links TRBV5-1 to TRBJ2-3, with 7 bases fitting TRBD2. Trimming removed 0 bases from V and 2 bases from J; junction bases left unmatched: 9. CDR3 length: 17 residues. Germline CDR1 SGHRS, CDR2 YFSETQ. CDR3: CASSLENPAGLTDTQYF. The DNA of the CDR3 is TGCGCCAGCAGCTTGGAAAATCCAGCGGGGCTCACAGATACGCAGTATTTT.

The genes are TRBV3-1 (or the pseudogene TRBV3-2) and TRBJ2-3, with D perhaps TRBD2 (6 bases). Trimming took off 0 bases at V and 14 bases at J, with 18 bases between the two ends. CDR1 LGHDT and CDR2 YNNKEL come from the germline V gene (reference sequence). The CDR3 sequence is 14 residues long. The CDR3 DNA is TGTGCCAGCAGCCAAGATCAGTCAGGGACTTCAGTGTATTTT. Its translation is CASSQDQSGTSVYF.

This chain's CDR3 is CASSKDRASTPYEQYF. As DNA, the CDR3 is TGTGCCAGCAGCAAGGACAGGGCCTCTACCCCCTACGAGCAGTACTTC. This chain connects TRBV9 to TRBJ2-7; the match to TRBD1 covers 8 bases. The CDR3 sequence is 16 residues long. Unmatched junction bases numbered 11, after V lost 4 bases and J lost 2 bases. Per the germline V gene, CDR1 is SGDLS and CDR2 is YYNGEE.

V usage is TRBV18 and J usage is TRBJ2-7; TRBD2 agrees at 9 bases. CDR3 length equals 15 residues. The junction had 7 bases not matched to a gene; V was cut back by 3 bases and J by 4 bases. CDR1 and CDR2 from the germline V gene are KGHSH and LQKENI. CDR3 coding DNA: TGTGCCAGCTCACCTCCGAGACTAGCGGATTACGAGCAGTACTTC. Encoded protein: CASSPPRLADYEQYF.

This clone was observed a handful of times. CDR3 DNA: TGTGCCAGCAGCCCACTCATCATCGACAGGGGAAGGGATGAGCAGTTCTTC. Translation: CASSPLIIDRGRDEQFF. The chain joins TRBV11-2 to TRBJ2-1, with 8 bases identical to TRBD1. Per germline, CDR1 SGHAT and CDR2 FQNNGV. The CDR3 covers 17 residues. V gave up 5 bases and J gave up 8 bases; unmatched junction bases: 17.

The rearrangement uses TRBV10-1 and TRBJ2-1, with TRBD1 identical over 12 bases. The CDR3 is 15 amino acids. V lost 5 bases to trimming and J lost 5 bases; unmatched junction nucleotides: 4. From germline, CDR1 is WNHNN and CDR2 SYGVQD (reference sequence). This CDR3 is CASSWDRGLNNEQFF. In DNA, the CDR3 is TGCGCCAGCAGTTGGGACAGGGGGCTTAACAATGAGCAGTTCTTC.

V is TRBV5-1 and J is TRBJ2-1; 8 bases are shared with TRBD1. CDR3 size: 17 residues. Trimming cost V 4 bases and J 2 bases; bases outside gene matches: 11. The germline gives CDR1 SGHRS, CDR2 YFSETQ. The CDR3 DNA follows: TGCGCCAGCAGCGTTCGCGGACAGGGTTCAACCTACAATGAGCAGTTCTTC. Its protein is CASSVRGQGSTYNEQFF.

The chain links TRBV5-1 to TRBJ2-3, with 8 bases fitting TRBD1. In germline, CDR1 is SGHRS, CDR2 YFSETQ. The trim removed 0 bases at V and 6 bases at J, leaving 6 bases unmatched. The CDR3 is 15 residues long. CDR3 in DNA: TGCGCCAGCAGCTTGGGGGGGACAGGTACCGATACGCAGTATTTT. Translated: CASSLGGTGTDTQYF.

V gene TRBV5-1 combines with J gene TRBJ1-2; a possible D gene is TRBD1 (5 bases). The V and J ends lost 0 bases and 8 bases respectively, with 11 bases between them. The CDR3 runs 13 residues. Germline-derived CDR1 and CDR2 are SGHRS and YFSETQ. The CDR3: CASSLDRKSGYTF. The CDR3 nucleotides are TGCGCCAGCAGCTTGGACAGGAAGTCCGGCTACACCTTC.

V gene TRBV12-3 or TRBV12-4 combines with J gene TRBJ2-3; the D is unclear. V gave up 2 bases and J gave up 4 bases, with 7 bases separating them. The CDR3 has 13 residues. This chain's CDR3 is CASSLPRSDTQYF. The CDR3 DNA follows: TGTGCCAGCAGTTTACCTAGGTCAGATACGCAGTATTTT.

Comment on this clone: Other DNA sequences within the sample encode an identical CDR3. The chain carries TRBV9 and TRBJ1-1, with D perhaps TRBD1 (6 bases). The CDR3 has 13 amino acids. The germline CDR1 and CDR2 sequences are SGDLS and YYNGEE. V lost 3 bases, J lost 5 bases, and 11 bases lay in between. Here the CDR3 DNA reads TGTGCCAGCAGCGAAGGGGGTGATACTGAAGCTTTCTTT. Residues: CASSEGGDTEAFF.

V gene TRBV6-5 combines with J gene TRBJ1-2; D gene unclear. Germline values: CDR1 MNHEY, CDR2 SVGAGI. The V end was cut by 4 bases, the J end by 8 bases, with 14 bases between. This CDR3 has 13 amino acids. CDR3 sequence (DNA): TGTGCCAGCAGTTCCCCGCCCCCGGGGGGCTACACCTTC. This gives the protein CASSSPPPGGYTF.